This T cell receptor (beta chain) was found in a study of T cells in localized non-small cell lung cancer. Study observations and caveats: Heterogeneity stays possible, as sequencing covered only one tumor region. A denser population of T cells in blood accompanied longer overall survival. There was higher T cell clonality in uninvolved adjacent lung than in tumor, and it was highest there. Appearances in adjacent lung were noted for a median about 60 of the top 100 tumor clones.

Turning to this clone: Its specificity is not known.

The CDR3 loop spans 15 amino acids. The J segment lost 8 bases and the V segment lost 0 bases, leaving 7 bases of the junction unmatched. Germline V gives CDR1 SNHLY, CDR2 FYNNEI. The method was immunoSEQ multiplex PCR; TCRdb's version includes in-frame clones alone and lacks a portion of them. The sample contains about 39,000 clones, roughly three quarters of which appear only once. The gene calls are TRBV2 and TRBJ2-1, with 7 positions matching TRBD2. This receptor was identified in a woman aged 35 to 69 with stage II squamous cell lung carcinoma. This material consisted of PBMCs, taken before any cancer treatment. CDR3 residues: CASSEASGTIHEQFF. In DNA, the CDR3 is TGTGCCAGCAGTGAAGCGTCAGGGACTATCCATGAGCAGTTCTTC.